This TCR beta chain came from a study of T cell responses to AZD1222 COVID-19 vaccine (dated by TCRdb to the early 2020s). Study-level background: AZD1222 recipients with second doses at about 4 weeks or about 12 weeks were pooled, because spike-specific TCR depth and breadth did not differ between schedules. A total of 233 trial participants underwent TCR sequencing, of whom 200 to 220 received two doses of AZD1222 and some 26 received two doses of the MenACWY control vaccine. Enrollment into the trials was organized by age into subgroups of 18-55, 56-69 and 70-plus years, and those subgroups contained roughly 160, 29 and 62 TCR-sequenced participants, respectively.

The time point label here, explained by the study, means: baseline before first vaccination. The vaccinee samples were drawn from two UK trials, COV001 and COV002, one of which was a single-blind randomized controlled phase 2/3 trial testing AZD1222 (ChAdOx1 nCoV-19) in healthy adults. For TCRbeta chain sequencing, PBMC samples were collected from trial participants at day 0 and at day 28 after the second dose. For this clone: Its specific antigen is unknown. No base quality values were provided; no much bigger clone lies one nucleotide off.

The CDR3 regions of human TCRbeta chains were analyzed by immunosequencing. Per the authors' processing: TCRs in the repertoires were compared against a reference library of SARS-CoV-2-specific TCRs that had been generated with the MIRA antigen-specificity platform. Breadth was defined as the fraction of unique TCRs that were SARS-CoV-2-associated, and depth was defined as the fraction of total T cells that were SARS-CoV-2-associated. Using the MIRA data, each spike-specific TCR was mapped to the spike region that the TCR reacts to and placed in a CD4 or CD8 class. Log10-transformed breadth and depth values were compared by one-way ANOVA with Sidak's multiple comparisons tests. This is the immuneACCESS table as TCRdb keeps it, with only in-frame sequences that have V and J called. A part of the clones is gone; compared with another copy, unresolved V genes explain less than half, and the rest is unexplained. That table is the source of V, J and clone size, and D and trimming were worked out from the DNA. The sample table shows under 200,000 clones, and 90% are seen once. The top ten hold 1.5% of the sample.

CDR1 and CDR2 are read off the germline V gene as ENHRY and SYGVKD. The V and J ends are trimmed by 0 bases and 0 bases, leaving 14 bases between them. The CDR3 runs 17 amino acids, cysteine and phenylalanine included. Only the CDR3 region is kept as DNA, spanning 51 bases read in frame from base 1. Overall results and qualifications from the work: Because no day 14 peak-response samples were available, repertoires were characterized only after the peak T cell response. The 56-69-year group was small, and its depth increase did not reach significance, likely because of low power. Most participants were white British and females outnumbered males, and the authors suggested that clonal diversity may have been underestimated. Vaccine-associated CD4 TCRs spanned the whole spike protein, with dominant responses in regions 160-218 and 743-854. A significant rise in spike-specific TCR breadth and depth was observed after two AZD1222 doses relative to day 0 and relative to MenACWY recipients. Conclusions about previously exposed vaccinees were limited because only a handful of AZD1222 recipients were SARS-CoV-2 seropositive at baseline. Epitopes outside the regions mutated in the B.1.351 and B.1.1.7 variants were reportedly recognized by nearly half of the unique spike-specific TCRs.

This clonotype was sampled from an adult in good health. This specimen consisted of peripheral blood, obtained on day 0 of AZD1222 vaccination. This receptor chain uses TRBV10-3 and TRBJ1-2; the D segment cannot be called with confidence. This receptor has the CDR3 CAISESIQQRTNYGYTF. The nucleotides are TGTGCCATCAGTGAGTCGATCCAACAGCGTACTAACTATGGCTACACCTTC.